The 18 T cell receptor beta chains presented below share a single source sample, sequenced in a study of OX40 agonist ivuxolimab in advanced cancers. TCRdb keeps only in-frame clones here, not all; method: immunoSEQ multiplex PCR. The table records some 64,000 clones, about 92% of them present only once. Specimen: CD4+ or CD8+ T cells sorted from blood, collected in a trial of the OX40 agonist ivuxolimab. Every receptor here comes from an adult with an advanced solid tumor such as melanoma, head and neck, liver or kidney cancer.

This chain uses TRBV7-9 with TRBJ1-2; D is ambiguous. This CDR3 is 15 amino acids long. V lost 1 base and J 8 bases, leaving 17 bases between the germline ends. Germline V CDR1 and CDR2: SEHNR, FQNEAQ (reference sequence). Here the CDR3 reads CASSLVAVSSDGYTF. For the CDR3, the DNA is TGTGCCAGCAGCTTAGTTGCAGTATCTTCTGACGGCTACACCTTC.

This clone has just one count. This rearrangement joins TRBV19 to TRBJ1-6; the D gene is possibly TRBD1 (5 bases). Germline V gene data show CDR1 as LNHDA and CDR2 as SQIVND (reference sequence). V was cut by 3 bases and J by 6 bases, with 12 bases left in between. This CDR3 has 15 amino acids. CDR3 residues: CASSIRQGGNSPLHF. The CDR3 DNA is TGTGCCAGTAGTATCCGCCAGGGAGGTAATTCACCCCTCCACTTT.

The chain recombines TRBV19 with TRBJ2-7; 8 nucleotides agree with TRBD2. The trim removed 2 bases at V and 5 bases at J, leaving 5 bases unmatched. Germline V CDR1 and CDR2: LNHDA, SQIVND (reference sequence). The CDR3 covers 14 residues. The CDR3 coding sequence is TGTGCCAGTAGTATAAGCGGGAGATCGCACGAGCAGTACTTC. It translates to CASSISGRSHEQYF. Full variable domain (rest looked up from reference TRBV19 and TRBJ2-7): DGGITQSPKYLFRKEGQNVTLSCEQNLNHDAMYWYRQDPGQGLRLIYYSQIVNDFQKGDIAEGYSVSREKKESFPLTVTSAQKNPTAFYLCASSISGRSHEQYFGPGTRLTVT.

J is TRBJ2-3 and V is TRBV9; a weak D match, TRBD2 (7 bases). Between the trimmed V and J ends, which lost 3 bases and 6 bases, there was a span of 14 bases. The CDR3 is 14 amino acids. Germline assignment: CDR1 SGDLS and CDR2 YYNGEE. CDR3 nucleotides: TGTGCCAGCAGCGAGAAAGGGGGGGTCGATACGCAGTATTTT. Protein sequence: CASSEKGGVDTQYF. The full variable domain, in which reference TRBV9 and TRBJ2-3 provide the parts outside the CDR3, is DSGVTQTPKHLITATGQRVTLRCSPRSGDLSVYWYQQSLDQGLQFLIQYYNGEERAKGNILERFSAQQFPDLHSELNLSSLELGDSALYFCASSEKGGVDTQYFGPGTRLTVL.

The chain is built from TRBV5-5 and TRBJ2-2; D might be TRBD2 (5 bases). This CDR3 is 14 amino acids long. Between the trimmed V and J ends, which lost 2 bases and 7 bases, there was a span of 12 bases. Per germline, CDR1 SGHKS and CDR2 YYEKEE (reference sequence). The CDR3 sequence is CASSFELRVGELFF. CDR3 coding DNA: TGTGCCAGCAGCTTTGAGTTGAGGGTCGGGGAGCTGTTTTTT.

The chain joins TRBV5-1 to TRBJ2-7; 11 bases fit TRBD2. The junction had 3 bases not matched to a gene; V was cut back by 1 base and J by 3 bases. Germline CDR1 and CDR2: SGHRS and YFSETQ. This CDR3 comprises 15 residues. In nucleotides, the CDR3 is TGCGCCAGCAGCTTGACTAGCGGGAGTATCTACGAGCAGTACTTC. This translates into CASSLTSGSIYEQYF. The full variable domain, its missing parts supplied by reference TRBV5-1 and TRBJ2-7, is KAGVTQTPRYLIKTRGQQVTLSCSPISGHRSVSWYQQTPGQGLQFLFEYFSETQRNKGNFPGRFSGRQFSNSRSEMNVSTLELGDSALYLCASSLTSGSIYEQYFGPGTRLTVT.

The chain recombines TRBV7-2 with TRBJ1-6, with no clear D. Per the germline V gene, CDR1 is SGHTA and CDR2 is FQGNSA. There are 15 residues in the CDR3. The ends were cut back, 3 bases at V and 9 bases at J, with 15 bases in the middle. DNA of the CDR3: TGTGCCAGCAGCTTTAGGGAGGGAGGGCGTTCACCCCTCCACTTT. Its protein is CASSFREGGRSPLHF.

The CDR3 here is CASSFPGSGLFF. As DNA, the CDR3 is TGTGCCAGCAGCTTTCCAGGGTCCGGACTGTTTTTT. This chain connects TRBV7-2 to TRBJ1-4; possible D gene TRBD1, 5 bases. The germline V and J ends were trimmed by 3 bases and 13 bases, with 12 bases remaining between them. The V gene's germline CDR1 is SGHTA and CDR2 FQGNSA. CDR3 length: 12 amino acids.

V usage is TRBV30 and J usage is TRBJ1-2; 7 positions agree with TRBD1. The CDR3 runs 13 residues. CDR1 and CDR2 (germline): GTSNPN, SVGIG (reference sequence). V was pared by 0 bases and J by 5 bases, with 3 bases of the junction left unmatched. The CDR3 nucleotides are TGTGCCTGGAGTGTGGTGGGACAGTATGGCTACACCTTC. Its translation: CAWSVVGQYGYTF. Full variable domain (outside the CDR3, taken from reference TRBV30 and TRBJ1-2): SQTIHQWPATLVQPVGSPLSLECTVEGTSNPNLYWYRQAAGRGLQLLFYSVGIGQISSEVPQNLSASRPQDRQFILSSKKLLLSDSGFYLCAWSVVGQYGYTFGSGTRLTVV.

The chain uses TRBV10-3 and TRBJ1-3; D unresolved. The V gene lost 6 bases and the J gene lost 1 base, with 13 bases spanning the gap. The CDR3 is 15 amino acids. Germline V lookup: CDR1 ENHRY, CDR2 SYGVKD. As DNA, the CDR3 is TGTGCCATCAGGGAGACCGTGGGATCTGGAAACACCATATATTTT. Translation gives CAIRETVGSGNTIYF.

The V gene is TRBV19, the J gene TRBJ2-5, with 8 nucleotides matching TRBD1. This CDR3 has 13 residues. Trimming removed 6 bases from V and 3 bases from J; junction bases left unmatched: 3. CDR1 is LNHDA, CDR2 SQIVND, per germline (reference sequence). CDR3: CASSPDREETQYF. In DNA, the CDR3 is TGTGCCAGTAGCCCGGACAGGGAAGAGACCCAGTACTTC.

The V gene is TRBV19, the J gene TRBJ1-2; the D is unclear. Germline-derived CDR1 and CDR2 are LNHDA and SQIVND (reference sequence). Trimming shortened V by 5 bases and J by 8 bases, and 18 bases separated the two germline ends. The length of the CDR3 is 14 residues. The CDR3 spells CASSLLGSERGYTF. The CDR3 DNA is TGTGCCAGTAGTCTTTTGGGAAGTGAAAGGGGCTACACCTTC.

J is TRBJ2-3 and V is TRBV5-5; D may be TRBD1 or TRBD2 (5 bases each). The CDR3 totals 16 residues. Trimming cost V 4 bases and J 2 bases, with 17 bases left between them. In germline, CDR1 is SGHKS, CDR2 YYEKEE (reference sequence). The CDR3 region has the DNA TGTGCCAGCAGCCACTCAGGGACGGTCGTCACAGATACGCAGTATTTT. This gives the protein CASSHSGTVVTDTQYF.

This clone was seen just once. For the CDR3, the DNA is TGCGCCAGCCATGTGGGGACAGAAAATTCACCCCTCCACTTT. It is translated as CASHVGTENSPLHF. J is TRBJ1-6 and V is TRBV5-1; 7 bases line up with TRBD1. The CDR3 covers 14 residues. Germline trimming cut 7 bases from V and 7 bases from J; bases unmatched to any gene: 8. Germline CDR1 SGHRS, CDR2 YFSETQ.

This clone was counted between two and nine times. The CDR3 DNA reads as TGCAGCGTTGATACTAGCAGAGAGACCCAGTACTTC. This encodes CSVDTSRETQYF. The V and J genes are TRBV29-1 and TRBJ2-5; possibly TRBD2 for D (6 bases). V gave up 3 bases and J gave up 4 bases, with 9 bases separating them. Germline V gene data show CDR1 as SQVTM and CDR2 as ANQGSEA. The CDR3 sequence is 12 residues long.

The V gene is TRBV5-1, the J gene TRBJ2-2; 8 bases align to TRBD2. The V and J ends lost 2 bases and 7 bases, in that order; junction bases with no gene match: 4. CDR1 SGHRS and CDR2 YFSETQ come from the germline V gene. The CDR3 is 14 residues long. The CDR3 nucleotides read TGCGCCAGCAGCTTCCGGGCGGGAGGCGGGGAGCTGTTTTTT. Translated, it gives CASSFRAGGGELFF.

V and J are TRBV11-2 and TRBJ2-1, with 12 bases that match TRBD2. V gave up 0 bases and J gave up 4 bases; unmatched junction bases: 4. The CDR3 sequence is 17 residues long. Germline CDR1 and CDR2: SGHAT and FQNNGV. The CDR3 bases are TGTGCCAGCAGCTTAGATTGGGGGACTAGCGGGTACAATGAGCAGTTCTTC. Translating gives CASSLDWGTSGYNEQFF.

V gene TRBV5-5 combines with J gene TRBJ2-3; TRBD2 is a possible D gene (5 bases). Germline CDR1 is SGHKS and CDR2 is YYEKEE (reference sequence). Trimming removed 0 bases at V and 2 bases at J, with 19 bases between. The CDR3 length is 18 residues. CDR3: CASSLGRPADSSTDTQYF. The CDR3 DNA reads as TGTGCCAGCAGCTTGGGTCGCCCAGCGGACTCTTCCACAGATACGCAGTATTTT.